This T cell receptor (beta chain) was sequenced for a study of T cell repertoires in cytomegalovirus infection. Study summary: Well-studied HLA-B-restricted epitopes and recently identified HLA-C-restricted epitopes of CMV were both used in the study. Public TCR beta signatures marked donors with CMV infection and the matching HLA. Overall study findings and caveats: The study found HLA-C-restricted CMV-specific TCR beta clonotypes dominating the ex vivo response. Identification of carriers of CMV plus the relevant HLA was performed using cumulative public TCR beta family frequency.

About this clonotype itself: Its antigen remains unidentified.

From germline, CDR1 is ENHRY and CDR2 SYGVKD. The CDR3 sequence is 13 residues long. V gave up 10 bases and J gave up 0 bases, with 12 bases separating them. TCRdb re-analysed the reads in MiXCR, keeping a single row per CDR3 protein. The top ten clones hold 15% to 20% of a sample with roughly 500,000 distinct CDR3 sequences, 33% of them seen once. This sample comprised cultured PBMCs, obtained from culture after CMV antigen stimulation. The chain joins TRBV10-3 to TRBJ1-1; D gene ambiguous. This TCR came from a human donor in good health (CMV status not recorded). Some clones in this sample may be carry-over from other donors' samples. CDR3 sequence: CASLTRMNTEAFF. CDR3 DNA: TGTGCCAGCTTAACAAGGATGAACACTGAAGCTTTCTTT.